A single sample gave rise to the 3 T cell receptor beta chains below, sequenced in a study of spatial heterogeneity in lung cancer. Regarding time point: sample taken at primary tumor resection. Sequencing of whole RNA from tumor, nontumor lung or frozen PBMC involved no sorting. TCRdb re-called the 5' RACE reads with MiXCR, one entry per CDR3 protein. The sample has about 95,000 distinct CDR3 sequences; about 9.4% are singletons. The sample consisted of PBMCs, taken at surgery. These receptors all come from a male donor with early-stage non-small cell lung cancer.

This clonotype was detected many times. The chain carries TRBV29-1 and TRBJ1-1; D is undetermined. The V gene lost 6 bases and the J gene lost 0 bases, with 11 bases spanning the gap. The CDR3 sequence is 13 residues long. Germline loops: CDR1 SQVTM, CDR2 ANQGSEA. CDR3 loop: CSVVRKVNTEAFF. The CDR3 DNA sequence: TGCAGCGTAGTTAGAAAAGTGAACACTGAAGCTTTCTTT.

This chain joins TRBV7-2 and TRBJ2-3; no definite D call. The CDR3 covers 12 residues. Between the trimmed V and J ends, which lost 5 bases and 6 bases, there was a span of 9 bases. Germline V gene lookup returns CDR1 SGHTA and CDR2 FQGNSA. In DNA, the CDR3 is TGTGCCAGCAGCCCCCTACCTGATACGCAGTATTTT. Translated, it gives CASSPLPDTQYF.

CDR3: CSVGQAGGFLETQYF. The DNA of the CDR3 is TGCAGCGTTGGCCAAGCGGGTGGTTTCCTGGAGACCCAGTACTTC. V and J are TRBV29-1 and TRBJ2-5; D perhaps matches TRBD2 (6 bases). CDR1 and CDR2 from the germline V gene are SQVTM and ANQGSEA. This CDR3 region has 15 residues. Trimming cost V 4 bases and J 5 bases, with 20 bases left between them.